The clone carrying this TCR beta chain was seen at least ten times. Its matching antigen is unknown. This sample is part of a study of Graves' ophthalmopathy and Graves' hyperthyroidism. Study at large: Samples of peripheral blood were obtained at initial diagnosis, prior to treatment of any kind.

V shed 7 bases and J shed 4 bases, with 13 bases lying between them. Germline V CDR1 and CDR2: LGHDT, YNNKEL (reference sequence). CDR3 size: 13 residues. The authors amplified TCR beta CDR3 regions, and they did so from RNA transcripts for repertoire sequencing. The first round was an RT-PCR with HTBI primers, and the second round was a multiplex PCR. TCRdb fed the multiplex PCR reads into MiXCR, producing one record per CDR3 protein. The table lists 340,000 or so distinct CDR3 sequences, roughly 15% of them singletons, with 10% to 15% in the top ten. Findings and limits, study-wide: It was with approximately 69% sensitivity and about 73% specificity that the model predicted ophthalmopathy progression.

The evidence that diagnosis relied on was clinical symptoms, serum thyroxine, TRAb, thyroid ultrasound and orbital computed tomography. The chain recombines TRBV3-1 with TRBJ1-2; D perhaps matches TRBD1 (6 bases). This TCR was sampled from an adult man with Graves' ophthalmopathy. Specimen: peripheral blood. The CDR3 DNA reads TGTGCCAGCACCCGGGGGGACACCTATGGCTACACCTTC. Its translation is CASTRGDTYGYTF.